This T cell receptor beta chain was sequenced in a study of blood T cell repertoires in COVID-19. The overall study: Material from acute and convalescent COVID-19 was sourced from the United States, Italy and Spain.

The J segment lost 4 bases and the V segment lost 4 bases, leaving 10 bases of the junction unmatched. Germline-derived CDR1 and CDR2 are SEHNR and FQNEAQ (reference sequence). The CDR3 has 16 residues. Method: immunoSEQ multiplex PCR; TCRdb's copy keeps in-frame clones and lacks some. The top ten hold approximately 1.2% of the sample, which has 85,000 to 90,000 clones, about 88% seen once. V is TRBV7-9 and J is TRBJ2-1, with 7 bases fitting TRBD2. Sequenced sample: peripheral blood. This TCR came from an elderly man with active or convalescent COVID-19. The CDR3 region has the DNA TGTGCCAGCAGCTCGAGGCGGGAGAATCATTACAATGAGCAGTTCTTC. Translated: CASSSRRENHYNEQFF.